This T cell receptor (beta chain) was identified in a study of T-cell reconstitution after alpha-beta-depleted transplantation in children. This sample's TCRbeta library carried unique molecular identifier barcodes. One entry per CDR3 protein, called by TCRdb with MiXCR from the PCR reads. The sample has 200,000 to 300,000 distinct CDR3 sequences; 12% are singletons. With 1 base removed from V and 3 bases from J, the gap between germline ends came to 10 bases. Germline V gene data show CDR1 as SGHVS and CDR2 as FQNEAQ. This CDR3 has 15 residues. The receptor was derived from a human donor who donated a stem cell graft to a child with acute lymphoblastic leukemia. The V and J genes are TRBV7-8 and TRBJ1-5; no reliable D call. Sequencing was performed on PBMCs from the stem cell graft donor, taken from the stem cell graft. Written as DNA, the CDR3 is TGTGCCAGCAGCTTAGGTCCGGGGAACAATCAGCCCCAGCATTTT. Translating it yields CASSLGPGNNQPQHF.